These 29 T cell receptor beta chains share one sample of origin, sequenced in a study of blood T cells in healthy people across ages. PCR was performed a second time for 7 to 11 cycles using a sample-barcoded 5' primer and a J-beta primer mix. TCRdb reprocessed the 5' RACE reads via MiXCR and lists one record per CDR3 protein. Of 1.5 million to 2 million distinct CDR3 sequences in the sample, about 35% were seen once. Sequencing was done on a sample of blood. These receptors were collected from a woman aged 25 to 39 in good health.

With respect to this clonotype: Given a much more abundant clone one base away, this may be a read error. V usage is TRBV9 and J usage is TRBJ2-1, with D uncertain. V was shortened by 0 bases and J by 9 bases, with 4 bases between the two germline ends. The germline V gene has CDR1 SGDLS and CDR2 YYNGEE. CDR3 length: 11 residues. CDR3 loop: CASSVAAEQFF. The CDR3 DNA is TGTGCCAGCAGCGTAGCTGCTGAGCAGTTCTTC.

There are a few counts of this clonotype. The V and J genes are TRBV7-2 and TRBJ1-1; perhaps TRBD1 as D (5 bases). The V and J ends lost 1 base and 11 bases respectively, with 14 bases between them. This CDR3 contains 13 residues. Germline CDR1 is SGHTA and CDR2 is FQGNSA. Here the CDR3 reads CASSLERGLGAFF. The CDR3 DNA follows: TGTGCCAGCAGCTTAGAACGGGGCCTGGGGGCTTTCTTT.

The V call is TRBV6-2 or TRBV6-3, the J call TRBJ1-1; tentative D call: TRBD1 (5 bases). This CDR3 contains 14 residues. Germline-derived CDR1 and CDR2 are MNHEY and SVGEGT. V was pared by 6 bases and J by 4 bases, with 15 bases between. The CDR3 sequence is CASRSDQGGTEAFF. DNA for the CDR3: TGTGCCAGCAGGTCAGACCAGGGAGGCACTGAAGCTTTCTTT.

The chain is built from TRBV20-1 and TRBJ1-1; D might be TRBD1 (6 bases). The CDR3 runs 14 residues. The V end lost 4 bases, the J end lost 1 base, and 13 bases lay between the germline ends. Germline V gives CDR1 DFQATT, CDR2 SNEGSKA (reference sequence). The CDR3 coding sequence is TGCAGTGCTAAGGTAGGGGGAGGGAACACTGAAGCTTTCTTT. Encoded protein: CSAKVGGGNTEAFF.

This clonotype was observed a few times. V is TRBV20-1 and J is TRBJ1-1, with TRBD1 as a possible D gene (6 bases). The CDR3 is made up of 13 amino acids. Looked up from germline, CDR1 is DFQATT and CDR2 is SNEGSKA (reference sequence). V dropped 3 bases and J dropped 7 bases, with 15 bases sitting between them. The CDR3 DNA is TGCAGTGCTAGTGGTAGTACAGGGAGTGAAGCTTTCTTT. Protein sequence: CSASGSTGSEAFF.

V usage is TRBV12-3 or TRBV12-4 and J usage is TRBJ2-3; no firm D call. This CDR3 spans 15 amino acids. Trimming stripped 3 bases from V and 5 bases from J, with 15 bases between. CDR3 residues: CASSLGLRSEDTQYF. The CDR3 DNA reads as TGTGCCAGCAGTTTGGGTCTCCGGTCAGAAGATACGCAGTATTTT.

The rearrangement uses TRBV24-1 and TRBJ2-3; D tentatively reads TRBD1 or TRBD2 (5 bases each). V shed 3 bases and J shed 1 base, with 19 bases lying between them. Germline V gene sequence: CDR1 KGHDR, CDR2 SFDVKD. This CDR3 contains 18 residues. CDR3 nucleotides: TGTGCCACCAGTGATCTGGTGGGACCGCTAGACGGCACAGATACGCAGTATTTT. Translation: CATSDLVGPLDGTDTQYF.

The V and J genes are TRBV12-3 or TRBV12-4 and TRBJ1-2; D remains ambiguous. V was pared by 5 bases and J by 5 bases, with 12 bases between. The CDR3 consists of 13 residues. The CDR3 reads CASSPQLGYGYTF. The CDR3 nucleotides are TGTGCCAGCAGTCCTCAATTAGGGTATGGCTACACCTTC.

This rearrangement joins TRBV4-1 to TRBJ1-4; possibly TRBD1 for D (5 bases). Trimming left V 1 base short and J 7 bases short, with 16 bases between. Germline values: CDR1 MGHRA, CDR2 YSYEKL. This CDR3 has 16 residues. This chain's CDR3 is CASSQGPGSGGEKLFF. In DNA form, the CDR3 reads TGCGCCAGCAGCCAAGGACCAGGCTCGGGGGGTGAAAAACTGTTTTTT.

J is TRBJ1-2 and V is TRBV4-1; 7 bases align to TRBD1. The germline gives CDR1 MGHRA, CDR2 YSYEKL. This CDR3 is 12 amino acids long. The CDR3 nucleotides read TGCGACCTAGGACAGGCAAACTATGGCTACACCTTC. The encoded protein is CDLGQANYGYTF.

In its sample, this clonotype was seen once. The chain has TRBV5-1 and TRBJ2-5; D perhaps matches TRBD2 (5 bases). The J call may be mistaken, given a closer DNA end match to TRBJ2-7. This CDR3 comprises 15 residues. Germline V gives CDR1 SGHRS, CDR2 YFSETQ. The CDR3 region is CASSSKVGLSYEQYF. In nucleotides, the CDR3 is TGCGCCAGCAGCTCCAAGGTCGGACTCTCCTACGAGCAGTACTTC.

About this clonotype itself: The germline gene is not matched at one end of the junction; a read error may be the cause. CDR3 amino acids: CASSYSGISYERYF. CDR3 bases: TGTGCCAGCAGTTATAGCGGGATCTCCTACGAGCGGTACTTC. The chain is built from TRBV2 and TRBJ2-7; TRBD2 matches 8 bases. The length of the CDR3 is 14 residues. Germline values: CDR1 SNHLY, CDR2 FYNNEI.

V is TRBV7-9 and J is TRBJ1-2, with D tentatively TRBD1 (5 bases). The CDR3 runs 15 residues. V was clipped by 1 base and J by 3 bases, with 12 bases between them. The V gene's germline CDR1 is SEHNR and CDR2 FQNEAQ (reference sequence). The chain's CDR3 is CASSLVRSGYYGYTF. In DNA, the CDR3 is TGTGCCAGCAGCTTAGTCCGTTCAGGGTACTATGGCTACACCTTC.

In its sample, this clonotype was seen once. The rearrangement links TRBV6-6 to TRBJ2-1; 10 nucleotides agree with TRBD2. This CDR3 has 17 amino acids. In germline, CDR1 is MNHNY, CDR2 SVGAGI (reference sequence). After removal of 3 bases from V and 7 bases from J, the junction contained 12 bases not matched to a gene. The chain's CDR3 is CASSYWSGTSEINEQFF. CDR3 DNA: TGTGCCAGCAGTTATTGGTCCGGGACTAGCGAAATTAATGAGCAGTTCTTC.

In DNA, the CDR3 is TGTGCCAGCAGCTTAGGGGACTTATCAACTAATGAAAAACTGTTTTTT. Translation gives CASSLGDLSTNEKLFF. This sequence joins TRBV7-2 and TRBJ1-4; perhaps TRBD1 as D (5 bases). Trimming shortened V by 1 base and J by 0 bases, and 9 bases separated the two germline ends. CDR1 is SGHTA and CDR2 is FQGNSA in the germline V gene. CDR3 length equals 16 residues.

Only a few counts were recorded for this clonotype. The J gene is TRBJ2-5, the V gene TRBV4-2, with 8 bases that match TRBD1. The ends lost 0 bases at V and 5 bases at J; junction bases unmatched: 5. Germline CDR1 LGHNA, CDR2 YNFKEQ. The CDR3 consists of 15 residues. The CDR3 DNA sequence: TGTGCCAGCAGCCAAGACGGACAGGGCGGGGAGACCCAGTACTTC. This translates into CASSQDGQGGETQYF.

A few counts support this clonotype. V and J are TRBV9 and TRBJ1-2; possibly TRBD1 for D (5 bases). The V end was cut by 0 bases, the J end by 3 bases, with 9 bases between. CDR1 is SGDLS, CDR2 YYNGEE, per germline. The CDR3 extends over 14 amino acids. As DNA, the CDR3 is TGTGCCAGCAGCGTAGATACAGGCTACTATGGCTACACCTTC. It yields the protein CASSVDTGYYGYTF.

As for this clonotype: A much more abundant neighbour one base away suggests this may be a read error. The chain is built from TRBV2 and TRBJ2-7; D may be TRBD1 (6 bases). The J call may be incorrect, as the DNA end agrees better with TRBJ2-5. This CDR3 has 14 residues. CDR1 and CDR2 (germline): SNHLY, FYNNEI. In DNA, the CDR3 is TGTGCCAGCATGGCCGACCGGGACACAGAGACCCAGTACTTC. It codes for CASMADRDTETQYF.

This sequence joins TRBV18 and TRBJ1-2; possible D gene TRBD1, 5 bases. This CDR3 is built from 14 residues. The germline V gene encodes CDR1 KGHSH and CDR2 LQKENI. V was clipped by 4 bases and J by 7 bases, with 16 bases between them. CDR3 amino acids: CASSQGIEKSGYTF. Written as DNA, the CDR3 is TGTGCCAGCTCACAGGGGATTGAGAAGAGTGGCTACACCTTC.

This chain links TRBV6-2 or TRBV6-3 with TRBJ1-4; TRBD1 aligns across 7 bases. Germline CDR1 MNHEY, CDR2 SVGEGT. The CDR3 runs 14 residues. V trimming: 7 bases; J trimming: 8 bases; junction bases outside the gene matches: 10. CDR3 loop: CASNFRQGNEKLFF. As DNA, the CDR3 is TGTGCCAGCAATTTTCGACAGGGTAACGAAAAACTGTTTTTT.

This clonotype was observed many times. The chain couples TRBV29-1 to TRBJ2-3, with a possible D match to TRBD2 (5 bases). This CDR3 comprises 13 residues. Germline CDR1 and CDR2: SQVTM and ANQGSEA. V was shortened by 4 bases and J by 0 bases, with 8 bases between the two germline ends. CDR3 sequence: CSVAAGSTDTQYF. CDR3 in DNA: TGCAGCGTTGCTGCGGGCAGCACAGATACGCAGTATTTT.

The V gene is TRBV5-1, the J gene TRBJ2-5; 7 nucleotides align to TRBD2. Trimming removed 2 bases from V and 4 bases from J; junction bases left unmatched: 8. The CDR3 runs to 15 residues. Germline CDR1 reads SGHRS; CDR2 reads YFSETQ. CDR3 region: CASSFGTIEVETQYF. CDR3 bases: TGCGCCAGCAGCTTCGGGACTATCGAGGTAGAGACCCAGTACTTC.

This clonotype came up a few times. The chain uses TRBV24-1 and TRBJ2-3, with D perhaps being TRBD1 or TRBD2 (6 bases each). Germline assignment: CDR1 KGHDR and CDR2 SFDVKD. The CDR3 covers 18 residues. Trimming shortened V by 0 bases and J by 2 bases, and 17 bases separated the two germline ends. The CDR3 coding sequence is TGTGCCACCAGTGATTTGCCCCGGGGGCTAAGCTTCACAGATACGCAGTATTTT. Its translation: CATSDLPRGLSFTDTQYF.

V usage is TRBV29-1 and J usage is TRBJ1-1, with a possible D match to TRBD1 (5 bases). The CDR3 extends over 11 amino acids. With 7 bases removed from V and 7 bases from J, the gap between germline ends came to 13 bases. CDR1 SQVTM and CDR2 ANQGSEA come from the germline V gene. This CDR3 reads CSASGTVEAFF. CDR3 DNA sequence: TGCAGCGCTTCAGGGACGGTTGAAGCTTTCTTT.

The J gene is TRBJ2-4, the V gene TRBV20-1; the match to TRBD2 covers 14 bases. Unmatched junction bases numbered 11, after V lost 6 bases and J lost 7 bases. The CDR3 runs 16 residues. CDR1 and CDR2 from the germline V gene are DFQATT and SNEGSKA (reference sequence). The CDR3 coding sequence is TGCAGTGCAACGGGACTAGCGGGAGTTGAACGGAACATTCAGTACTTC. It codes for CSATGLAGVERNIQYF.

V and J are TRBV6-4 and TRBJ2-1, with no clear D. The CDR3 has 15 residues. The germline V gene has CDR1 MRHNA and CDR2 SNTAGT. Trimming cost V 3 bases and J 2 bases, with 11 bases left between them. The CDR3 DNA sequence: TGTGCCAGCAGTGATAGGCCAGGACCCTACAATGAGCAGTTCTTC. It translates to CASSDRPGPYNEQFF.

The rearrangement uses TRBV6-1 and TRBJ2-5; TRBD1 or TRBD2 may be the D gene (6 bases each). V shed 0 bases and J shed 5 bases, with 13 bases lying between them. CDR1 and CDR2 from the germline V gene are MNHNS and SASEGT. The CDR3 totals 15 residues. CDR3 DNA sequence: TGTGCCAGCAGTGAAGCGGAGGGGGGCCGGGAGACCCAGTACTTC. This translates into CASSEAEGGRETQYF.

This clonotype was seen repeatedly, ten times or more. The chain links TRBV3-1 to TRBJ2-4; unclear D gene. Germline CDR1 is LGHDT and CDR2 is YNNKEL (reference sequence). This CDR3 comprises 15 residues. V was trimmed by 3 bases and J by 0 bases, leaving 9 bases between them. CDR3 protein: CASSHPSQAKNIQYF. The CDR3 DNA follows: TGTGCCAGCAGCCATCCCAGCCAAGCCAAAAACATTCAGTACTTC.

This chain links TRBV2 with TRBJ1-5; possible D gene TRBD1, 5 bases. CDR3 length equals 12 residues. Germline values: CDR1 SNHLY, CDR2 FYNNEI. V lost 11 bases and J lost 7, with 15 bases in between. Written as DNA, the CDR3 is TGTGCCGGCGGGACGTCTGGGCAGCCCCAGCATTTT. It translates to CAGGTSGQPQHF.